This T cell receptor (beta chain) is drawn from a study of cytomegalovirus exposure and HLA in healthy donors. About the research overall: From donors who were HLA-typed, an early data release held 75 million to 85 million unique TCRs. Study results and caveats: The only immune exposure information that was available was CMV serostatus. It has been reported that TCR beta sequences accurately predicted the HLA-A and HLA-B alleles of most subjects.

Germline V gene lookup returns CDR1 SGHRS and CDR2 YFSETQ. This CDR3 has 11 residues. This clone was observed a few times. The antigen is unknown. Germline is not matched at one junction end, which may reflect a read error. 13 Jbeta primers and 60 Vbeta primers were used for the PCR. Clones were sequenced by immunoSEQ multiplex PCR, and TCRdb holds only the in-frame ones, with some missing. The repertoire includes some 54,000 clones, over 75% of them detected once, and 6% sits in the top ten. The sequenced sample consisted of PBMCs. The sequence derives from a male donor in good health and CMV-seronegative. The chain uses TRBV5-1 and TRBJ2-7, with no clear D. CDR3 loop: CASSFSRSQVF. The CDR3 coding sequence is TGCGCCAGCAGCTTTTCACGAAGCCAGGTCTTC.